What follows are 26 T cell receptor beta chains derived from one specimen sequenced in a study of blood T cell repertoires in COVID-19. Data came from immunoSEQ multiplex PCR; TCRdb stores just in-frame clones and leaves some out. Among some 110,000 clones, roughly 79% were seen once, and the ten largest hold less than 45%. The sequencing sample was made of peripheral blood. These receptors were collected from an elderly man with acute or convalescent COVID-19.

The chain has TRBV7-9 and TRBJ2-2; TRBD1 might be the D (6 bases). Germline CDR1 reads SEHNR; CDR2 reads FQNEAQ (reference sequence). The length of the CDR3 is 15 residues. V was cut by 7 bases and J by 2 bases, with 14 bases left in between. The CDR3 loop is CASTLNRANTGELFF. The CDR3 nucleotides read TGTGCCAGCACCCTTAACAGGGCCAACACCGGGGAGCTGTTTTTT.

This clone was seen more than once but under ten times. The rearrangement uses TRBV7-2 and TRBJ2-1; D is possibly TRBD2 (6 bases). V shed 1 base and J shed 9 bases, with 16 bases lying between them. The CDR3 consists of 15 residues. CDR1 and CDR2 from the germline V gene are SGHTA and FQGNSA. The CDR3 nucleotides are TGTGCCAGCAGCTTAGGCGGGGTTGAGGGGAGTGAGCAGTTCTTC. Protein sequence: CASSLGGVEGSEQFF.

The V gene is TRBV14, the J gene TRBJ1-6; D uncertain. This CDR3 has 16 amino acids. Germline CDR1 reads SGHDN; CDR2 reads FVKESK. V lost 1 base and J lost 7, with 14 bases in between. Here the CDR3 reads CASSQGPAGSNSPLHF. DNA of the CDR3: TGTGCCAGCAGCCAAGGGCCGGCAGGCTCCAATTCACCCCTCCACTTT.

The V and J genes are TRBV29-1 and TRBJ2-6, with D unclear. With 4 bases removed from V and 1 base from J, the gap between germline ends came to 5 bases. From germline, CDR1 is SQVTM and CDR2 ANQGSEA. The CDR3 is made up of 13 amino acids. CDR3 sequence (DNA): TGCAGCGTTGTGGCTTCTGGGGCCAACGTCCTGACTTTC. This sequence encodes CSVVASGANVLTF. The full variable domain, rest sourced from reference TRBV29-1 and TRBJ2-6, is SAVISQKPSRDICQRGTSLTIQCQVDSQVTMMFWYRQQPGQSLTLIATANQGSEATYESGFVIDKFPISRPNLTFSTLTVSNMSPEDSSIYLCSVVASGANVLTFGAGSRLTVL.

The chain recombines TRBV5-1 with TRBJ1-2; 7 nucleotides match TRBD1. The germline V gene encodes CDR1 SGHRS and CDR2 YFSETQ. V was clipped by 0 bases and J by 6 bases; unmatched bases: 2. This CDR3 is 13 amino acids long. CDR3 in amino acids: CASSLGQGDGYTF. The CDR3 coding sequence is TGCGCCAGCAGCTTGGGACAGGGAGATGGCTACACCTTC.

The CDR3 loop is CASNPRGREGQPQHF. CDR3 sequence (DNA): TGTGCCAGCAACCCCAGGGGGCGCGAAGGCCAGCCCCAGCATTTT. The chain joins TRBV6-5 to TRBJ1-5; 8 nucleotides line up with TRBD1. This CDR3 contains 15 residues. V shed 7 bases and J 7 bases; nucleotides not matched to a gene: 12. Germline lookup yields CDR1 MNHEY and CDR2 SVGAGI.

CDR3 in amino acids: CATSDRAGGGNEQFF. DNA of the CDR3: TGTGCCACCAGTGATAGGGCGGGAGGGGGCAATGAGCAGTTCTTC. The rearrangement uses TRBV24-1 and TRBJ2-1; 9 nucleotides line up with TRBD2. With 3 bases clipped from V and 6 bases from J, the junction kept 5 bases outside the gene matches. Germline CDR1 KGHDR, CDR2 SFDVKD. The CDR3 contains 15 residues.

The chain employs TRBV18 and TRBJ1-6, with 9 nucleotides matching TRBD1. This CDR3 has 15 amino acids. V dropped 4 bases and J dropped 7; count of bases not matched to a gene: 5. Looked up from germline, CDR1 is KGHSH and CDR2 is LQKENI. The CDR3 protein is CASSQETGGNSPLHF. CDR3 nucleotide sequence: TGTGCCAGCTCACAAGAGACAGGGGGAAATTCACCCCTCCACTTT.

This chain links TRBV2 with TRBJ2-1; TRBD1 aligns across 10 bases. With V trimmed by 4 bases and J by 9 bases, 0 bases remained unmatched. Germline V CDR1 and CDR2: SNHLY, FYNNEI. The CDR3 covers 12 residues. Here the CDR3 reads CASSGDRGEQFF. The CDR3 coding sequence is TGTGCCAGCAGTGGGGACAGGGGTGAGCAGTTCTTC.

This clone appeared a few times. This chain links TRBV28 with TRBJ2-7; D possibly corresponds to TRBD1 (5 bases). Trimming took 6 bases from V and 7 from J, leaving 19 bases between them. The germline V gene has CDR1 MDHEN and CDR2 SYDVKM. The CDR3 runs to 14 residues. DNA for the CDR3: TGTGCCAGCAGCCTAGGACAAGTGAAGGGGGAGCAGTACTTC. This gives the protein CASSLGQVKGEQYF.

This chain links TRBV6-5 with TRBJ1-4; no firm D call. V was pared by 0 bases and J by 7 bases, with 3 bases between. CDR3 length: 12 residues. CDR1 is MNHEY, CDR2 SVGAGI, per germline. The CDR3 loop is CASSYSGEKLFF. In DNA form, the CDR3 reads TGTGCCAGCAGTTACTCCGGTGAAAAACTGTTTTTT.

This rearrangement joins TRBV18 to TRBJ1-5; a weak D match, TRBD1 (6 bases). CDR1 and CDR2 from the germline V gene are KGHSH and LQKENI. There are 16 residues in the CDR3. The V end was cut by 4 bases, the J end by 0 bases, with 13 bases between. The CDR3 bases are TGTGCCAGCTCACTACTAGACAGGACTAGCAATCAGCCCCAGCATTTT. Translated, it gives CASSLLDRTSNQPQHF.

This chain connects TRBV3-1 (or the pseudogene TRBV3-2) to TRBJ2-5; 7 bases match TRBD2. V shed 4 bases and J 4 bases; nucleotides not matched to a gene: 6. CDR3 length equals 14 residues. The germline V gene has CDR1 LGHDT and CDR2 YNNKEL (reference sequence). The CDR3 sequence: CASSPTGGRETQYF. The CDR3 DNA reads as TGTGCCAGCAGCCCAACGGGGGGTCGAGAGACCCAGTACTTC.

The rearrangement links TRBV28 to TRBJ1-5; maybe TRBD1 (6 bases). Germline loops: CDR1 MDHEN, CDR2 SYDVKM. V lost 6 bases and J 4 bases, leaving 22 bases between the germline ends. This CDR3 contains 17 residues. The CDR3 DNA sequence: TGTGCCAGCAGCCCGCAGGGGCGCGAGCGAGTTAATCAGCCCCAGCATTTT. Translating gives CASSPQGRERVNQPQHF.

This chain uses TRBV5-1 with TRBJ2-3, with 7 bases fitting TRBD2. Per the germline V gene, CDR1 is SGHRS and CDR2 is YFSETQ. This CDR3 region has 15 residues. V lost 7 bases to trimming and J lost 3 bases; unmatched junction nucleotides: 11. The CDR3 is CASREAGRRTDTQYF. The CDR3 bases are TGCGCCAGCCGGGAAGCGGGGAGGAGAACAGATACGCAGTATTTT.

V and J are TRBV28 and TRBJ1-2; D is possibly TRBD1 (5 bases). Germline V gives CDR1 MDHEN, CDR2 SYDVKM. The V end was cut by 3 bases, the J end by 2 bases, with 13 bases between. The CDR3 sequence is 15 residues long. The CDR3 coding sequence is TGTGCCAGCAGTTTCCGGGACTCTGTCAACTATGGCTACACCTTC. Its protein is CASSFRDSVNYGYTF.

This clone was recorded only once. The chain uses TRBV27 and TRBJ2-3; possible D gene TRBD2, 5 bases. CDR1 is MNHEY and CDR2 is SMNVEV in the germline V gene (reference sequence). The germline V and J ends were trimmed by 0 bases and 2 bases, with 15 bases remaining between them. The CDR3 length is 17 residues. CDR3 residues: CASSLSGISGYTDTQYF. CDR3 sequence (DNA): TGTGCCAGCAGTTTATCCGGTATAAGCGGCTACACAGATACGCAGTATTTT.

V usage is TRBV5-1 and J usage is TRBJ2-1, with 9 bases lining up with TRBD2. This CDR3 is built from 16 residues. Germline V lookup: CDR1 SGHRS, CDR2 YFSETQ. V gave up 1 base and J gave up 5 bases; unmatched junction bases: 7. This CDR3 reads CASSLISGSRNNEQFF. The DNA of the CDR3 is TGCGCCAGCAGCTTGATTAGCGGGAGTCGGAACAATGAGCAGTTCTTC. The whole variable domain, remainder taken from reference TRBV5-1 and TRBJ2-1, is KAGVTQTPRYLIKTRGQQVTLSCSPISGHRSVSWYQQTPGQGLQFLFEYFSETQRNKGNFPGRFSGRQFSNSRSEMNVSTLELGDSALYLCASSLISGSRNNEQFFGPGTRLTVL.

This clone was seen a few times. The rearrangement uses TRBV2 and TRBJ2-7; a possible D gene is TRBD1 (6 bases). With 8 bases removed from V and 5 bases from J, the gap between germline ends came to 19 bases. CDR3 size: 14 residues. CDR1 and CDR2 (germline): SNHLY, FYNNEI. The DNA of the CDR3 is TGTGCCAGCTTACCTACAGGGAATAGCGACGAGCAGTACTTC. Its protein is CASLPTGNSDEQYF.

This clone has a single count. The V gene is TRBV6-1, the J gene TRBJ1-2; D is possibly TRBD1 (6 bases). Germline V gene data show CDR1 as MNHNS and CDR2 as SASEGT. Trimming took off 3 bases at V and 3 bases at J, with 14 bases between the two ends. CDR3 length: 15 residues. CDR3 DNA sequence: TGTGCCAGCAGTGATAATGTAAAGGGGGACTATGGCTACACCTTC. It encodes CASSDNVKGDYGYTF.

The rearrangement uses TRBV7-3 and TRBJ1-1, with TRBD1 matching 8 bases. This CDR3 has 14 amino acids. From germline, CDR1 is SGHTA and CDR2 FQGTGA. Trimming at V came to 3 bases and at J to 1 base, leaving 1 base not matched to a gene. The CDR3 loop reads CASSFGQGNTEAFF. The DNA of the CDR3 is TGTGCCAGCAGCTTCGGACAGGGGAACACTGAAGCTTTCTTT.

The V and J genes are TRBV7-2 and TRBJ2-1, with 9 bases aligning to TRBD1. The CDR3 extends over 15 amino acids. V lost 5 bases, J lost 0 bases, and 2 bases stayed unmatched. Per the germline V gene, CDR1 is SGHTA and CDR2 is FQGNSA. The CDR3 DNA follows: TGTGCCAGCAGCGCGGGACAGGGCTCCTACAATGAGCAGTTCTTC. It codes for CASSAGQGSYNEQFF.

This clone was found a few times. The chain has TRBV27 and TRBJ2-7; 10 nucleotides align to TRBD1. The J segment lost 3 bases and the V segment lost 5 bases, leaving 4 bases of the junction unmatched. The CDR3 covers 14 residues. Germline values: CDR1 MNHEY, CDR2 SMNVEV (reference sequence). The CDR3 is CASSLRTGGYEQYF. CDR3 in DNA: TGTGCCAGCAGTCTAAGGACAGGGGGCTACGAGCAGTACTTC.

The V call is TRBV10-3, the J call TRBJ2-7; the D gene is possibly TRBD2 (6 bases). The V gene's germline CDR1 is ENHRY and CDR2 SYGVKD. V lost 2 bases to trimming and J lost 5 bases, with 13 bases between them. CDR3 size: 14 residues. CDR3 in amino acids: CAISEAGSPHEQYF. The CDR3 nucleotides are TGTGCCATCAGTGAGGCGGGGTCGCCCCACGAGCAGTACTTC.

This clone was counted only a few times. The chain uses TRBV6-5 and TRBJ1-1; D unclear. There are 13 residues in the CDR3. Germline CDR1 MNHEY, CDR2 SVGAGI. V shed 7 bases and J shed 12 bases, with 21 bases lying between them. Written as DNA, the CDR3 is TGTGCCAGCAACGAGGACCCCGGGATGGTGACTTTCTTT. This translates into CASNEDPGMVTFF.

The chain couples TRBV5-1 to TRBJ2-5, with D perhaps TRBD1 (5 bases). V lost 2 bases, J lost 4 bases, and 12 bases lay in between. Germline CDR1 and CDR2: SGHRS and YFSETQ. This CDR3 comprises 14 residues. This chain's CDR3 is CASSFRGGRETQYF. CDR3 bases: TGCGCCAGCAGCTTTAGGGGCGGAAGAGAGACCCAGTACTTC.